This section outlines one T cell receptor beta chain sequence together with its context. Antigen unknown. Here immunoSEQ multiplex PCR was the method, and the copy in TCRdb shows in-frame clones only, minus some. The data hold 80,000 to 90,000 clones, with over 85% observed a single time. The sample is drawn from a study of graft-versus-host responses after intestinal transplantation. Per germline, CDR1 PRHDT and CDR2 FYEKMQ (reference sequence). This CDR3 is 15 amino acids long. The ends were cut back, 0 bases at V and 0 bases at J, with 9 bases in the middle. Study-level points and caveats: GvH clone levels peaked in circulation, and this peak was associated with early post-transplant HvG declines.

The starting material was unstimulated CD4+ T cells sorted from spleen or lymph node cells, obtained before intestinal transplant. The gene calls are TRBV13 and TRBJ2-7, with D possibly matching TRBD1 (5 bases). The receptor was derived from a human donor who received an intestinal transplant. The CDR3 sequence: CASSLGVQGSYEQYF. CDR3 DNA sequence: TGTGCCAGCAGCTTAGGGGTCCAGGGCTCCTACGAGCAGTACTTC.